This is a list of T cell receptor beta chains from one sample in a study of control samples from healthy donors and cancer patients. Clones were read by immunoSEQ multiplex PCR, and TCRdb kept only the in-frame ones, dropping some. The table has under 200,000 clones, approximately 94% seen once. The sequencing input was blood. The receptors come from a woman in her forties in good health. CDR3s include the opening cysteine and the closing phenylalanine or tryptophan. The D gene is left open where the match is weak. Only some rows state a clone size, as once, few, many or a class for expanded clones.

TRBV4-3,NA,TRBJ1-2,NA,TGCGCCAGCAGCCAAGATCAAAGGGTCCCTGGCTACACCTTC,CASSQDQRVPGYTF
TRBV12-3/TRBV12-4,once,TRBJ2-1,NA,TGTGCCAGCAGTCCTTCGGATGAGCAGTTCTTC,CASSPSDEQFF
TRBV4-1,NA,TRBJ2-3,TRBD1,TGCGCCAGCAGCCAAGGATCGGGACAGGGGGCCGGAGATACGCAGTATTTT,CASSQGSGQGAGDTQYF
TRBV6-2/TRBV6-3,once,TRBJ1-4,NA,TGTGCCAGCAGCTTTCATCTGGACGTTATAAAACTGTTTTTT,CASSFHLDVIKLFF
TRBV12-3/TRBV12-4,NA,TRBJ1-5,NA,TGTGCCAGCAGTTTAAGAGGGCCGCCCCAGCATTTT,CASSLRGPPQHF
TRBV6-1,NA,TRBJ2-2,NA,TGTGCCAGCAGTGACCCGGCAGGGGGGGCTTTCGGGGAGCTGTTTTTT,CASSDPAGGAFGELFF
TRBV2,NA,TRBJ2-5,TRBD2,TGTGCCAGCAGCGGACTAGCGGGAGGTGAGACCCAGTACTTC,CASSGLAGGETQYF
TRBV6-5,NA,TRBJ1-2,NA,TGTGCCAGCAGCCCCCAAGGACAGTCCTATGGCTACACCTTC,CASSPQGQSYGYTF
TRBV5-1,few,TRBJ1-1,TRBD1,TGCGCCAGCAGCCACACAGGGGCAGGAATGAACACTGAAGCTTTCTTT,CASSHTGAGMNTEAFF
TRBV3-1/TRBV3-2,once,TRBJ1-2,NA,TGTGCCAGCAGCCAAGAATCCCGCGTTTTCAGGGCGTGGAATGGCTACACCTTC,CASSQESRVFRAWNGYTF
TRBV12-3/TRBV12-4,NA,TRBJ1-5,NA,TGTGCCAGCAGTTTGGGAGGGTATCAGCCCCAGCATTTT,CASSLGGYQPQHF
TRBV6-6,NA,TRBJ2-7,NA,TGTGCCAGCAGTCCCCTGGGAGGGGGCGAGAACTACGAGCAGTACTTC,CASSPLGGGENYEQYF
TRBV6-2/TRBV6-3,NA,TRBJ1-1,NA,TGTGCCAGCAGCCGTACGAGGACTGAAGCTTTCTTT,CASSRTRTEAFF
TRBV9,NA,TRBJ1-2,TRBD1,TGTGCCAGCAGCGCTACGGACAGGGGCGGGTATGGCTACACCTTC,CASSATDRGGYGYTF
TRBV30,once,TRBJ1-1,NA,TGTGCCGGCTCGCAGGGATTCCGGGGGGGAACTGAAGCTTTCTTT,CAGSQGFRGGTEAFF
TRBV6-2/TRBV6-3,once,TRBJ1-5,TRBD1,TGTGCCAGCAGTCCAGGGGGAGGGCAGCCCCAGCATTTT,CASSPGGGQPQHF
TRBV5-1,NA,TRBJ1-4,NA,TGCGCCAGCAGCTTAACCCGCCCTGCAGCTAATGAAAAACTGTTTTTT,CASSLTRPAANEKLFF
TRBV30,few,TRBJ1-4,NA,TGTGCCTGGAGTCCAGGGACTGGGCGTGAAAAACTGTTTTTT,CAWSPGTGREKLFF
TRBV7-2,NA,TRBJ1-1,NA,TGTGCCAGCAGCGTGGACGGAGCTGACACTGAAGCTTTCTTT,CASSVDGADTEAFF
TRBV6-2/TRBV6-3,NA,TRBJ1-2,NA,TGTGCCAGCAGCGAGTACTATGGCTACACCTTC,CASSEYYGYTF
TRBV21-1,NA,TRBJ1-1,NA,TGTGCCAGCAGCAAGACTGAAGCTTTCTTT,CASSKTEAFF
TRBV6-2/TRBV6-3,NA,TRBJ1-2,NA,TGTGCCAGCAGTTATTTCGCCCTCTATGGCTACACCTTC,CASSYFALYGYTF
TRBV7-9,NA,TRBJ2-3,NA,TGTGCCAGCAGCCCTAGGGGCACAGATACGCAGTATTTT,CASSPRGTDTQYF
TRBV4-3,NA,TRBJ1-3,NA,TGCGCCAGCAGCCAAGATCGTGGGGGCTCCGGAAACACCATATATTTT,CASSQDRGGSGNTIYF
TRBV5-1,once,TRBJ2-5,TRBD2,TGCGCCAGCAGCTCTGGGACTAGCGGGAGTTTGAAGACCCAGTACTTC,CASSSGTSGSLKTQYF
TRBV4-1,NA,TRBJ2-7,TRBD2,TGCGCCAGCAGCCAAGCTACGGGACTAGCGATCTACGAGCAGTACTTC,CASSQATGLAIYEQYF
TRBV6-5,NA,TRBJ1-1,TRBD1,TGTGCCAGCAGACCTGACAGGGAGGCCGAAGCTTTCTTT,CASRPDREAEAFF
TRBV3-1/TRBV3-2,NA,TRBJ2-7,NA,TGTGCCAGCAGCCGTGGACAGCGTTTCGAGCAGTACTTC,CASSRGQRFEQYF
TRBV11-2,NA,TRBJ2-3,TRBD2,TGTGCCAGCAGCTCCCTGGGACTAGCGGGGAGAGTAGATACGCAGTATTTT,CASSSLGLAGRVDTQYF
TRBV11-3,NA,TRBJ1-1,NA,TGTGCCAGCAGCTTAGGGCATGCGAACACTGAAGCTTTCTTT,CASSLGHANTEAFF
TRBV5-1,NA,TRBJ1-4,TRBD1,TGCGCCAGCAGCTTGGCGGCCGACAGGGAAGAAAAACTGTTTTTT,CASSLAADREEKLFF
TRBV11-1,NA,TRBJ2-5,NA,TGTGCCAGCAGCCCTTCGATACGGGACGGTTCGGAGACCCAGTACTTC,CASSPSIRDGSETQYF
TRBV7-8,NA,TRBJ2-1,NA,TGTGCCAGCAGCAGAACGTTCGGTGAGCAGTTCTTC,CASSRTFGEQFF